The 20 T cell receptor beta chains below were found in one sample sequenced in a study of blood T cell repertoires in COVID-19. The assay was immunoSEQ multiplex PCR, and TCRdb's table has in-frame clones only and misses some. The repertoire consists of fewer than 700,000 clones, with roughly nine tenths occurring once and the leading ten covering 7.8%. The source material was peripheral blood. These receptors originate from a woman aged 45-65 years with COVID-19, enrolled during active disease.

The CDR3 nucleotides are TGTGCCAGCAGTGAAGGACTAGCGGCCACCTACGAGCAGTACTTC. Amino acid sequence: CASSEGLAATYEQYF. J is TRBJ2-7 and V is TRBV2, with 9 bases lining up with TRBD2. Germline-derived CDR1 and CDR2 are SNHLY and FYNNEI. V lost 1 base to trimming and J lost 2 bases; unmatched junction nucleotides: 3. This CDR3 comprises 15 residues.

The CDR3 sequence is CASSEQGALPEAFF. The DNA for the CDR3 is TGTGCCAGCAGTGAACAGGGGGCGTTACCTGAAGCTTTCTTT. The J gene is TRBJ1-1, the V gene TRBV6-1, with 8 positions matching TRBD1. The V and J ends lost 2 bases and 6 bases, in that order; junction bases with no gene match: 5. CDR1 and CDR2 from the germline V gene are MNHNS and SASEGT. The CDR3 contains 14 residues.

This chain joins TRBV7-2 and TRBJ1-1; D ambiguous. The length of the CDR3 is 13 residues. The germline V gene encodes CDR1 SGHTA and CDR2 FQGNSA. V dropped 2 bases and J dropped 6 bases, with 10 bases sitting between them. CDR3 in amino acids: CASSLYARAEAFF. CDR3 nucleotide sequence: TGTGCCAGCAGCTTATACGCACGGGCTGAAGCTTTCTTT.

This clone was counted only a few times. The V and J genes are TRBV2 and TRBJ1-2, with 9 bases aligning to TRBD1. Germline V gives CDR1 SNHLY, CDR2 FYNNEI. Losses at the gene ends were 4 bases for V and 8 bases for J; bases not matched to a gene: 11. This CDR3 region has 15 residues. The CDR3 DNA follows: TGTGCCAGCAGTGCAACCGGGACAGGGATGGGGGGCTACACCTTC. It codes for CASSATGTGMGGYTF.

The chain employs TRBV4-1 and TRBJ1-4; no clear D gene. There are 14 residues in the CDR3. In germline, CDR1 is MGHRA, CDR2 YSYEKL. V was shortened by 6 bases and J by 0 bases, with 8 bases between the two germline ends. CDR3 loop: CASSSGATNEKLFF. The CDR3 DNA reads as TGCGCCAGCAGTTCGGGTGCAACTAATGAAAAACTGTTTTTT.

The chain's CDR3 is CASQKGGTEAFF. In nucleotides, the CDR3 is TGCGCCAGCCAGAAGGGAGGCACTGAAGCTTTCTTT. The genes are TRBV10-2 and TRBJ1-1; D unclear. CDR1 is WSHSY, CDR2 SAAADI, per germline. CDR3 length: 12 amino acids. Between the trimmed V and J ends, which lost 8 bases and 4 bases, there was a span of 11 bases.

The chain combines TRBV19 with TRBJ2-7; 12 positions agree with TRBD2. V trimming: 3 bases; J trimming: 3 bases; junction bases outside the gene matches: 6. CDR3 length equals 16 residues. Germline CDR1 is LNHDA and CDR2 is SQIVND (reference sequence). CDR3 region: CASSMGWTSGIYEQYF. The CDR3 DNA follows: TGTGCCAGTAGTATGGGCTGGACTAGCGGGATCTACGAGCAGTACTTC.

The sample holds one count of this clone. The CDR3 nucleotides read TGTGCCAGCAGTGAAGCGGTGAGGGGGTATGGCTACACCTTC. Translation: CASSEAVRGYGYTF. The chain couples TRBV6-1 to TRBJ1-2; D is perhaps TRBD1 (6 bases). V dropped 0 bases and J dropped 5 bases, with 10 bases sitting between them. The length of the CDR3 is 14 residues. Per germline, CDR1 MNHNS and CDR2 SASEGT.

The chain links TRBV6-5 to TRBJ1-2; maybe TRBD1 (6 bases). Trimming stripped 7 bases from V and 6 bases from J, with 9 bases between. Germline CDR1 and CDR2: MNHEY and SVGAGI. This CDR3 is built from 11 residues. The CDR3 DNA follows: TGTGCCAGCACTAACAGGGATGGCTACACCTTC. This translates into CASTNRDGYTF.

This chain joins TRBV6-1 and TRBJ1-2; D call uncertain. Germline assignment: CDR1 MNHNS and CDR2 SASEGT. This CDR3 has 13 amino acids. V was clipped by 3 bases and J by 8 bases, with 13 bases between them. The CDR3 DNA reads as TGTGCCAGCAGTGACAAGGGAGAAGGCGGCTACACCTTC. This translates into CASSDKGEGGYTF.

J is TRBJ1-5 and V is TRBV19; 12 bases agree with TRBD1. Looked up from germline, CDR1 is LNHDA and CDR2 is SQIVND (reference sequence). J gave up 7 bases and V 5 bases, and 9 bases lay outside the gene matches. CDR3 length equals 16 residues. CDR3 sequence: CASSFGMGQGAQPQHF. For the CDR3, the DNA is TGTGCCAGTAGTTTCGGAATGGGACAGGGGGCCCAGCCCCAGCATTTT.

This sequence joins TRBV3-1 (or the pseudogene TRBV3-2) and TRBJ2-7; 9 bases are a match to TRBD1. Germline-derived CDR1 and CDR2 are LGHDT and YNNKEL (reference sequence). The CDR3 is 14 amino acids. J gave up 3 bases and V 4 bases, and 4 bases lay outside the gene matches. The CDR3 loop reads CASSLRDRDYEQYF. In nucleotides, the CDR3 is TGTGCCAGCAGCCTCCGGGACAGGGACTACGAGCAGTACTTC.

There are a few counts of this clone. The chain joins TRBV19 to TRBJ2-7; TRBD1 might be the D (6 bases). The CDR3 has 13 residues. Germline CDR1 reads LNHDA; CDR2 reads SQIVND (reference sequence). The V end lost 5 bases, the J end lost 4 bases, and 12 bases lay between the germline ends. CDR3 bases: TGTGCCAGTAGTGGCAGGACAGAGTACGAGCAGTACTTC. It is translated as CASSGRTEYEQYF.

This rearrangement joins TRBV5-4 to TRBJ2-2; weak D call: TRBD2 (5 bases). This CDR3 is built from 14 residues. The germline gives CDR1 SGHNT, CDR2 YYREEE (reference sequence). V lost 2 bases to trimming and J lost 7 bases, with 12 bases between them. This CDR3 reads CASSFTEEVGELFF. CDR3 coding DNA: TGTGCCAGCAGCTTTACCGAGGAGGTCGGGGAGCTGTTTTTT.

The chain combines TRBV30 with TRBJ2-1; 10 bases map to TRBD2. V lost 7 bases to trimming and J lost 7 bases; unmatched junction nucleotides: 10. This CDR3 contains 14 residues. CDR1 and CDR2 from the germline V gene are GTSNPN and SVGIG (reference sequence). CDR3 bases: TGTGCCTTTTGCCCACTAGCGGGGAGTAATGAGCAGTTCTTC. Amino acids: CAFCPLAGSNEQFF.

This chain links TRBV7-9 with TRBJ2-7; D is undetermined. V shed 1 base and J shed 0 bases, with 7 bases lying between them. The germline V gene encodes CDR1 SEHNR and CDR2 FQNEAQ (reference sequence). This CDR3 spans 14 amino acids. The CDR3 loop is CASSLDSYSYEQYF. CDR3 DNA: TGTGCCAGCAGCTTAGATAGTTACTCCTACGAGCAGTACTTC.

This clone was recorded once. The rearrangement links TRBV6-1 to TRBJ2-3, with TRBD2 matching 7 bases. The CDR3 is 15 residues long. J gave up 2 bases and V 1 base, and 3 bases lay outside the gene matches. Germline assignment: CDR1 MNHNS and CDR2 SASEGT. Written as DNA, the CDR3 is TGTGCCAGCAGTGAAGGCGGACTAGTCACAGATACGCAGTATTTT. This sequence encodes CASSEGGLVTDTQYF.

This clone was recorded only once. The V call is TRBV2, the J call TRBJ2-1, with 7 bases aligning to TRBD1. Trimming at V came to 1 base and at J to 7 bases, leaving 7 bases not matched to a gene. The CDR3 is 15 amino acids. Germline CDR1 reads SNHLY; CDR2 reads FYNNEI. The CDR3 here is CASSEGQGYSNEQFF. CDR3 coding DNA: TGTGCCAGCAGTGAAGGACAGGGCTATTCGAATGAGCAGTTCTTC.

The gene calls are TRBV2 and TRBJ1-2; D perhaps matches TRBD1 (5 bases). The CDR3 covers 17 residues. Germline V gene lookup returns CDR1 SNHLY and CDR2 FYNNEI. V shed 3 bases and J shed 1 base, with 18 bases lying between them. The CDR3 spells CASSEARATYVNYGYTF. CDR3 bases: TGTGCCAGCAGTGAGGCCAGGGCCACTTATGTTAACTATGGCTACACCTTC.

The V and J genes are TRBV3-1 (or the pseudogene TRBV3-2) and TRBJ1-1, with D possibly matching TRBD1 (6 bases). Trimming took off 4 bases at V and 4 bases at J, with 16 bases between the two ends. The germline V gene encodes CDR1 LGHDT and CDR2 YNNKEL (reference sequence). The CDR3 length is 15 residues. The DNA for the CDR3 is TGTGCCAGCAGCCGGACTGGGGGGGCGAGCACTGAAGCTTTCTTT. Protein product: CASSRTGGASTEAFF.